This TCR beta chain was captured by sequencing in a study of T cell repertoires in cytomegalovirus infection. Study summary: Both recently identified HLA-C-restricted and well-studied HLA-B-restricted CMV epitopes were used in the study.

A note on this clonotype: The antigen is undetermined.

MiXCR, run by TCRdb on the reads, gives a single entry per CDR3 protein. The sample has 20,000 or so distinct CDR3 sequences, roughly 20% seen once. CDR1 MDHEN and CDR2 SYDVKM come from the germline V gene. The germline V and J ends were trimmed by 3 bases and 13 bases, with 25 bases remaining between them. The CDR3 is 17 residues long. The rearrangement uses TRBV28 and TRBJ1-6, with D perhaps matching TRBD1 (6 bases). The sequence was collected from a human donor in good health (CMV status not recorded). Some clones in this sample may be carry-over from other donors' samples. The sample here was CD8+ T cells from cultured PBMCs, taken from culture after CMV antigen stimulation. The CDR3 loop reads CASSFTGGRDKSLPLHF. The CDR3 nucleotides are TGTGCCAGCAGTTTCACCGGGGGCCGGGACAAAAGTCTGCCCCTCCACTTT.